The entry below gives a single T cell receptor (beta chain) sequence along with its context. Its antigen is not known. Terminally differentiated effector memory CD45RA+ cells were excluded by CCR7 positive selection of CD45RO-negative cells. Recent vaccinations or acute infections were absent in the healthy HIV-negative adult donors. This record belongs to a study of shared clonotypes between healthy human individuals. Study-wide results and limits: For naive CD4 cells, approximately 4.7% of clonotypes were shared across a handful of donors. Sequencing depth was a factor that was expected to affect clonotype sharing among donors.

Sequencing used immunoSEQ multiplex PCR; TCRdb keeps in-frame clones, though not all of them. The profile shows about 2.1 million clones, roughly 93% of them singletons. This CDR3 spans 15 amino acids. Germline V gene data show CDR1 as SGHAT and CDR2 as FQNNGV. V gave up 3 bases and J gave up 4 bases; unmatched junction bases: 7. The source material was naive CD8+ T cells from PBMCs. This receptor was taken from a man aged 18 to 30 in good health. Some clones in this sample may be carry-over from other donors' samples. This rearrangement joins TRBV11-2 to TRBJ2-7, with 9 positions matching TRBD2. In DNA, the CDR3 is TGTGCCAGCAGCTTCGGTCGCGGGAGGGTATACGAGCAGTACTTC. Translating it yields CASSFGRGRVYEQYF.